The next 29 T cell receptor beta chains were all read from a single sample in a study of T cells in Graves' hyperthyroidism and ophthalmopathy. Amplification of TCR beta CDR3 regions used RNA as the template. Initially, a first-round RT-PCR of the TCR CDR3 employed the HTBI primer set. From the multiplex PCR reads, TCRdb called clonotypes with MiXCR, one entry per CDR3 protein. The sample holds 400,000 or so distinct CDR3 sequences, around 13% seen once. The specimen sequenced was blood. The receptor set was obtained from a woman in her 30s with Graves' ophthalmopathy.

This clonotype was observed many times. CDR3 loop: CASSYGDSRITNSPLHF. The CDR3 DNA reads as TGTGCCAGCAGCTACGGAGACTCACGGATTACGAATTCACCCCTCCACTTT. V gene TRBV28 combines with J gene TRBJ1-6; D unclear. This CDR3 comprises 17 residues. The V gene lost 6 bases and the J gene lost 7 bases, with 22 bases spanning the gap. Germline-derived CDR1 and CDR2 are MDHEN and SYDVKM.

This clonotype was recorded at least ten times. The rearrangement uses TRBV20-1 and TRBJ2-5, with D uncertain. The germline CDR1 and CDR2 sequences are DFQATT and SNEGSKA (reference sequence). Trimming took 3 bases from V and 7 from J, leaving 12 bases between them. The CDR3 contains 12 residues. This CDR3 is CSARELIGTQYF. CDR3 coding DNA: TGCAGTGCTAGGGAGCTGATTGGGACCCAGTACTTC.

This clonotype occurred many times. The chain combines TRBV10-3 with TRBJ2-5; 9 bases agree with TRBD2. CDR1 and CDR2 (germline): ENHRY, SYGVKD. There are 14 residues in the CDR3. The junction had 6 bases not matched to a gene; V was cut back by 6 bases and J by 4 bases. CDR3 in amino acids: CAISEALAGETQYF. The CDR3 DNA reads as TGTGCCATCAGCGAAGCACTAGCGGGAGAGACCCAGTACTTC.

Ten or more counts support this clonotype. The J gene is TRBJ2-1, the V gene TRBV11-3; 7 bases align to TRBD1. V lost 1 base, J lost 5 bases, and 5 bases stayed unmatched. The germline V gene has CDR1 SGHNT and CDR2 YENEEA. This CDR3 has 15 residues. Written as DNA, the CDR3 is TGTGCCAGCAGCTTAGCTAGGGGGCTTGACAATGAGCAGTTCTTC. Amino acid sequence: CASSLARGLDNEQFF.

This clonotype has only one observation. This chain connects TRBV4-2 to TRBJ2-3; no clear D gene. Germline lookup yields CDR1 LGHNA and CDR2 YNFKEQ. Trimming took off 3 bases at V and 6 bases at J, with 13 bases between the two ends. There are 14 residues in the CDR3. The CDR3 DNA reads as TGTGCCAGCAGCCAGGTAGATTTCTCCGATACGCAGTATTTT. Translation gives CASSQVDFSDTQYF.

This clonotype came up many times. This sequence joins TRBV18 and TRBJ2-7, with TRBD1 matching 9 bases. Unmatched junction bases numbered 4, after V lost 5 bases and J lost 2 bases. This CDR3 has 14 residues. CDR1 KGHSH and CDR2 LQKENI come from the germline V gene. The CDR3 reads CASSATGGTYEQYF. For the CDR3, the DNA is TGTGCCAGCTCAGCGACAGGGGGGACCTACGAGCAGTACTTC.

In this sample, this clonotype turned up many times. This rearrangement joins TRBV5-1 to TRBJ1-5; TRBD1 might be the D (6 bases). The CDR3 is 15 residues long. Germline assignment: CDR1 SGHRS and CDR2 YFSETQ. The V and J ends lost 4 bases and 6 bases respectively, with 17 bases between them. Here the CDR3 reads CASSMGALEGQPQHF. CDR3 nucleotides: TGCGCCAGCAGCATGGGGGCTTTGGAAGGTCAGCCCCAGCATTTT. The full variable domain, in which reference TRBV5-1 and TRBJ1-5 provide the parts outside the CDR3, is KAGVTQTPRYLIKTRGQQVTLSCSPISGHRSVSWYQQTPGQGLQFLFEYFSETQRNKGNFPGRFSGRQFSNSRSEMNVSTLELGDSALYLCASSMGALEGQPQHFGDGTRLSIL.

The chain joins TRBV20-1 to TRBJ1-2; D gene ambiguous. The germline V gene has CDR1 DFQATT and CDR2 SNEGSKA (reference sequence). With 0 bases removed from V and 2 bases from J, the gap between germline ends came to 7 bases. This CDR3 contains 13 residues. CDR3: CSARDAENYGYTF. CDR3 sequence (DNA): TGCAGTGCTAGAGATGCGGAGAACTATGGCTACACCTTC.

This clonotype was seen many times. The rearrangement joins TRBV7-9 to TRBJ1-6; D remains ambiguous. Germline assignment: CDR1 SEHNR and CDR2 FQNEAQ (reference sequence). Trimming took 1 base from V and 7 from J, leaving 8 bases between them. The CDR3 contains 14 residues. The CDR3, as DNA: TGTGCCAGCAGCTTAGGAGAGGGAAATTCACCCCTCCACTTT. It yields the protein CASSLGEGNSPLHF.

This clonotype was counted a few times. The chain employs TRBV19 and TRBJ2-2, with a weak D call TRBD2 (6 bases). Deletions cut 6 bases from V and 6 bases from J, with 11 bases between. Germline CDR1 is LNHDA and CDR2 is SQIVND (reference sequence). The CDR3 covers 13 residues. In nucleotides, the CDR3 is TGTGCCAGTAGAAAGAGGGAGGCCGGGGAGCTGTTTTTT. This gives the protein CASRKREAGELFF.

This clonotype was seen once. The chain employs TRBV5-1 and TRBJ2-5, with D possibly being TRBD1 (6 bases). The end of the DNA fits TRBJ2-1 better, so the J call may be wrong. The CDR3 length is 14 residues. The germline CDR1 and CDR2 sequences are SGHRS and YFSETQ. The CDR3 reads CASSLEGHLETQFF. Here the CDR3 DNA reads TGCGCCAGCAGCTTGGAGGGACACCTAGAGACCCAGTTCTTC.

This clonotype was detected ten times or more. The chain carries TRBV19 and TRBJ1-1; 8 bases align to TRBD1. The CDR3 has 14 residues. Losses at the gene ends were 3 bases for V and 5 bases for J; bases not matched to a gene: 5. Germline CDR1 and CDR2: LNHDA and SQIVND (reference sequence). The CDR3 loop is CASSIFRDRTEAFF. CDR3 DNA sequence: TGTGCCAGTAGTATCTTCCGGGACAGGACTGAAGCTTTCTTT.

There are many counts of this clonotype. The chain joins TRBV6-1 to TRBJ2-5; 7 positions agree with TRBD2. The V segment lost 6 bases and the J segment 5 bases; nucleotides outside the gene matches: 9. This CDR3 has 14 amino acids. Germline V gene lookup returns CDR1 MNHNS and CDR2 SASEGT. DNA of the CDR3: TGTGCCAGCAGCATAGCGGGTGGGGGGGAGACCCAGTACTTC. Amino acids: CASSIAGGGETQYF.

This clonotype was counted a few times. The chain is built from TRBV29-1 and TRBJ1-1; 7 bases agree with TRBD1. V gave up 1 base and J gave up 4 bases; unmatched junction bases: 6. Per the germline V gene, CDR1 is SQVTM and CDR2 is ANQGSEA. This CDR3 region has 14 residues. The CDR3 loop is CSVEGPGGGTEAFF. CDR3 coding DNA: TGCAGCGTTGAAGGTCCAGGGGGTGGCACTGAAGCTTTCTTT.

The CDR3, as DNA: TGCAGTGCCAGGGGGGGACAGGGGGTAATGTTTTTT. Translating gives CSARGGQGVMFF. The chain employs TRBV20-1 and TRBJ1-4, with TRBD1 matching 11 bases. V gave up 6 bases and J gave up 15 bases; unmatched junction bases: 9. Germline V gene sequence: CDR1 DFQATT, CDR2 SNEGSKA (reference sequence). The CDR3 runs to 12 residues.

Ten or more counts support this clonotype. The chain has TRBV11-2 and TRBJ2-5; 11 nucleotides line up with TRBD2. The V segment lost 5 bases and the J segment 7 bases; nucleotides outside the gene matches: 12. The length of the CDR3 is 16 residues. Germline CDR1 and CDR2: SGHAT and FQNNGV. CDR3 region: CASSRGLAGGEGTQYF. CDR3 coding DNA: TGTGCCAGCAGCCGCGGACTAGCGGGCGGCGAGGGGACCCAGTACTTC.

This clonotype was counted a few times. This rearrangement joins TRBV19 to TRBJ2-3; either TRBD1 or TRBD2 may fit D (5 bases each). This CDR3 contains 16 residues. Germline CDR1 LNHDA, CDR2 SQIVND (reference sequence). Trimming shortened V by 5 bases and J by 4 bases, and 19 bases separated the two germline ends. The CDR3 spells CASSLGTPGPPDTQYF. The CDR3 DNA reads as TGTGCCAGTAGTCTCGGGACCCCCGGACCACCAGATACGCAGTATTTT.

This clonotype has a handful of counts. Possible read error: a much larger clone is one base away. This chain connects TRBV24-1 to TRBJ2-6; no definite D call. Per germline, CDR1 KGHDR and CDR2 SFDVKD. The CDR3 consists of 16 residues. DNA of the CDR3: TGTGCCACCAGTGATTCGTTTGACTCTGAGGCCAACGTCCTGACTTTC. Translated, it gives CATSDSFDSEANVLTF.

This clonotype was seen many times. The V call is TRBV20-1, the J call TRBJ1-1; D perhaps matches TRBD1 (6 bases). V was clipped by 6 bases and J by 3 bases, with 14 bases between them. The CDR3 totals 13 residues. Germline CDR1 and CDR2: DFQATT and SNEGSKA (reference sequence). CDR3 sequence: CSADDRRDTEAFF. The CDR3 coding sequence is TGCAGTGCCGACGACAGGCGTGACACTGAAGCTTTCTTT.

The CDR3 region has the DNA TGTGCCAGTAGTCCATGGACAGGGGGTAGGGCCGGGGAGCTGTTTTTT. Protein: CASSPWTGGRAGELFF. This chain links TRBV19 with TRBJ2-2; 10 nucleotides match TRBD1. The CDR3 consists of 16 residues. Germline assignment: CDR1 LNHDA and CDR2 SQIVND (reference sequence). V shed 5 bases and J 6 bases; nucleotides not matched to a gene: 9.

Ten or more counts support this clonotype. This chain uses TRBV6-1 with TRBJ1-1; unclear D gene. Trimming stripped 6 bases from V and 7 bases from J, with 12 bases between. Germline loops: CDR1 MNHNS, CDR2 SASEGT. The CDR3 contains 12 residues. CDR3 amino acids: CASSSLLGEAFF. CDR3 DNA sequence: TGTGCCAGCAGCTCGCTTCTGGGTGAAGCTTTCTTT.

The sample holds many counts of this clonotype. V gene TRBV28 combines with J gene TRBJ2-7; 7 bases match TRBD2. After removal of 3 bases from V and 3 bases from J, the junction contained 14 bases not matched to a gene. Germline lookup yields CDR1 MDHEN and CDR2 SYDVKM. This CDR3 region has 17 residues. CDR3: CASSFGPVGSGDYEQYF. The CDR3 DNA is TGTGCCAGCAGTTTCGGGCCCGTGGGGAGCGGGGACTACGAGCAGTACTTC.

In its sample, this clonotype was seen many times. The rearrangement links TRBV7-9 to TRBJ2-1; a weak D match, TRBD1 (7 bases). With 7 bases removed from V and 3 bases from J, the gap between germline ends came to 28 bases. CDR1 and CDR2 (germline): SEHNR, FQNEAQ (reference sequence). This CDR3 region has 19 residues. The CDR3 loop reads CASNTPRRQGGELYNEQFF. The CDR3 coding sequence is TGTGCCAGCAACACCCCCAGACGTCAGGGGGGAGAACTCTACAATGAGCAGTTCTTC. The full variable domain, its missing parts supplied by reference TRBV7-9 and TRBJ2-1, is DTGVSQNPRHKITKRGQNVTFRCDPISEHNRLYWYRQTLGQGPEFLTYFQNEAQLEKSRLLSDRFSAERPKGSFSTLEIQRTEQGDSAMYLCASNTPRRQGGELYNEQFFGPGTRLTVL.

This clonotype was counted many times. This chain uses TRBV28 with TRBJ2-1; 9 nucleotides match TRBD2. This CDR3 comprises 16 residues. Germline values: CDR1 MDHEN, CDR2 SYDVKM. V was clipped by 7 bases and J by 10 bases; unmatched bases: 17. CDR3 amino acids: CASNTHGGGAKEEQFF. CDR3 in DNA: TGTGCCAGCAACACCCACGGCGGGGGGGCCAAGGAGGAGCAGTTCTTC.

This clonotype was seen a few times. This rearrangement joins TRBV9 to TRBJ2-1; TRBD2 agrees at 8 bases. Germline V lookup: CDR1 SGDLS, CDR2 YYNGEE. The trim removed 4 bases at V and 6 bases at J, leaving 6 bases unmatched. The CDR3 is 14 amino acids. The CDR3 nucleotides are TGTGCCAGCAGCCGGGGACTAGGATCCAATGAGCAGTTCTTC. Encoded protein: CASSRGLGSNEQFF.

The chain recombines TRBV6-1 with TRBJ2-2; TRBD1 aligns across 10 bases. The length of the CDR3 is 15 residues. Unmatched junction bases numbered 6, after V lost 5 bases and J lost 6 bases. Germline CDR1 reads MNHNS; CDR2 reads SASEGT. The CDR3 protein is CASSLRQGAPGELFF. The CDR3 bases are TGTGCCAGCAGTTTACGACAGGGGGCTCCCGGGGAGCTGTTTTTT.

The chain links TRBV20-1 to TRBJ1-2; 9 nucleotides agree with TRBD1. The CDR3 consists of 13 residues. V shed 3 bases, J shed 7 bases, and the junction held 6 bases outside the gene matches. Germline lookup yields CDR1 DFQATT and CDR2 SNEGSKA (reference sequence). CDR3 sequence reads: CSASTGGGGGYTF. CDR3 nucleotides: TGCAGTGCTAGTACAGGGGGCGGAGGTGGCTACACCTTC.

This clonotype has just one count. J is TRBJ1-5 and V is TRBV2; D is possibly TRBD1 (5 bases). Between the trimmed V and J ends, which lost 7 bases and 8 bases, there was a span of 21 bases. This CDR3 spans 15 amino acids. Germline-derived CDR1 and CDR2 are SNHLY and FYNNEI. The CDR3 coding sequence is TGTGCCAGCAACAAGCGGGGGGGAGGGAGAAAGCCCCAGCATTTT. Translating it yields CASNKRGGGRKPQHF. Full variable domain (outside the CDR3, taken from reference TRBV2 and TRBJ1-5): EPEVTQTPSHQVTQMGQEVILRCVPISNHLYFYWYRQILGQKVEFLVSFYNNEISEKSEIFDDQFSVERPDGSNFTLKIRSTKLEDSAMYFCASNKRGGGRKPQHFGDGTRLSIL.

This chain joins TRBV5-4 and TRBJ2-1; TRBD1 matches 10 bases. The CDR3 extends over 14 amino acids. With 3 bases clipped from V and 5 bases from J, the junction kept 2 bases outside the gene matches. Germline CDR1 is SGHNT and CDR2 is YYREEE (reference sequence). The CDR3 here is CASSSGQGNNEQFF. CDR3 DNA: TGTGCCAGCAGCTCGGGACAGGGGAACAATGAGCAGTTCTTC. Using reference TRBV5-4 and TRBJ2-1 for the parts outside the CDR3, the full variable domain is ETGVTQSPTHLIKTRGQQVTLRCSSQSGHNTVSWYQQALGQGPQFIFQYYREEENGRGNFPPRFSGLQFPNYSSELNVNALELDDSALYLCASSSGQGNNEQFFGPGTRLTVL.